These 14 T cell receptor beta chains share one sample of origin, sequenced in a study of blood T cell repertoires in COVID-19. Libraries were prepared by immunoSEQ multiplex PCR; TCRdb keeps only in-frame clonotypes and omits some of them. The table records about 160,000 clones, 85% of them present only once. Sequences were obtained from peripheral blood. The receptors shown here come from a human donor with acute or convalescent COVID-19. The donor label of this sample is uncertain.

Only a few counts were recorded for this clone. J is TRBJ2-7 and V is TRBV27, with a possible D match to TRBD1 (5 bases). Germline loops: CDR1 MNHEY, CDR2 SMNVEV (reference sequence). The CDR3 spans 17 residues. The germline V and J ends were trimmed by 0 bases and 1 base, with 16 bases remaining between them. The CDR3 DNA is TGTGCCAGCAGTTTATCGAGCTGGGGCGCGGAATCCTACGAGCAGTACTTC. Its translation: CASSLSSWGAESYEQYF.

The chain uses TRBV9 and TRBJ2-1; 9 bases match TRBD2. Germline assignment: CDR1 SGDLS and CDR2 YYNGEE. V was pared by 8 bases and J by 5 bases, with 8 bases of the junction left unmatched. The CDR3 loop spans 14 amino acids. In DNA, the CDR3 is TGTGCCAGTGCTGGGGGACTAGCCCACAATGAGCAGTTCTTC. This gives the protein CASAGGLAHNEQFF.

V gene TRBV6-5 combines with J gene TRBJ2-7; D is possibly TRBD1 (6 bases). V lost 0 bases to trimming and J lost 10 bases, with 13 bases between them. CDR3 size: 13 residues. Germline CDR1 MNHEY, CDR2 SVGAGI. The DNA for the CDR3 is TGTGCCAGCAGTTACTCGGGGGCCCTCCCCCAGTACTTC. It is translated as CASSYSGALPQYF.

The chain uses TRBV30 and TRBJ1-1; 8 nucleotides line up with TRBD1. The CDR3 is 17 residues long. The V segment lost 6 bases and the J segment 4 bases; nucleotides outside the gene matches: 19. Germline V CDR1 and CDR2: GTSNPN, SVGIG (reference sequence). The CDR3 spells CACPPGRGLSSATEAFF. CDR3 nucleotides: TGTGCCTGCCCTCCTGGCAGGGGGCTATCCTCCGCCACTGAAGCTTTCTTT. The whole variable domain, filled in from reference TRBV30 and TRBJ1-1, reads SQTIHQWPATLVQPVGSPLSLECTVEGTSNPNLYWYRQAAGRGLQLLFYSVGIGQISSEVPQNLSASRPQDRQFILSSKKLLLSDSGFYLCACPPGRGLSSATEAFFGQGTRLTVV.

The chain carries TRBV7-2 and TRBJ1-1, with TRBD1 matching 7 bases. Germline values: CDR1 SGHTA, CDR2 FQGNSA. V was pared by 1 base and J by 2 bases, with 4 bases of the junction left unmatched. The length of the CDR3 is 15 residues. The CDR3 DNA sequence: TGTGCCAGCAGCTTAGAGGGACAGCTTAACACTGAAGCTTTCTTT. Translated, it gives CASSLEGQLNTEAFF. Looking up the rest from reference TRBV7-2 and TRBJ1-1 gives the full variable domain: GAGVSQSPSNKVTEKGKDVELRCDPISGHTALYWYRQSLGQGLEFLIYFQGNSAPDKSGLPSDRFSAERTGGSVSTLTIQRTQQEDSAVYLCASSLEGQLNTEAFFGQGTRLTVV.

V usage is TRBV4-1 and J usage is TRBJ1-1, with 7 bases fitting TRBD1. V lost 5 bases, J lost 4 bases, and 13 bases stayed unmatched. The CDR3 extends over 16 amino acids. Germline V gene lookup returns CDR1 MGHRA and CDR2 YSYEKL. CDR3 nucleotides: TGCGCCAGCAGCGCGACAGGGTCGGTAATAGCCACTGAAGCTTTCTTT. It specifies CASSATGSVIATEAFF.

The rearrangement links TRBV11-1 to TRBJ2-5; D is possibly TRBD1 (5 bases). V was shortened by 5 bases and J by 1 base, with 14 bases between the two germline ends. The CDR3 is 15 residues long. The germline V gene encodes CDR1 SGHAT and CDR2 FQDESV (reference sequence). CDR3 region: CASSRREGFQETQYF. The CDR3 DNA reads as TGTGCCAGCAGCCGCAGGGAAGGTTTCCAAGAGACCCAGTACTTC.

This sequence joins TRBV12-5 and TRBJ2-5; tentative D call: TRBD1 (5 bases). Trimming removed 7 bases at V and 1 base at J, with 10 bases between. This CDR3 has 13 amino acids. Germline V gene sequence: CDR1 LGHNT, CDR2 FRNRAP. The DNA of the CDR3 is TGTGCTAGTGAGCAGGGATTCCAAGAGACCCAGTACTTC. Translated: CASEQGFQETQYF.

V is TRBV5-7 and J is TRBJ1-1; no clear D. TRBV5-7 counts as an open reading frame of uncertain function. The germline V and J ends were trimmed by 3 bases and 8 bases, with 26 bases remaining between them. The CDR3 runs 17 residues. The CDR3 sequence is CASSSYSEGVIPPEAFF. The CDR3 bases are TGTGCCAGCAGCTCATACAGTGAGGGTGTTATTCCCCCAGAAGCTTTCTTT.

The genes are TRBV5-1 and TRBJ2-3; 8 bases align to TRBD2. Trimming at V came to 3 bases and at J to 4 bases, leaving 10 bases not matched to a gene. The germline CDR1 and CDR2 sequences are SGHRS and YFSETQ. This CDR3 has 16 residues. In DNA form, the CDR3 reads TGCGCCAGCAGCTCCCTGATCGGGGGGGCCGCAGATACGCAGTATTTT. It is translated as CASSSLIGGAADTQYF.

The V and J genes are TRBV12-5 and TRBJ2-1; 13 positions match TRBD2. The CDR3 is 16 amino acids. V gave up 3 bases and J gave up 9 bases; unmatched junction bases: 8. Germline-derived CDR1 and CDR2 are LGHNT and FRNRAP. The CDR3 bases are TGTGCTAGTGGTTTAAGACTAGCGGGGGGATCTGGTGAGCAGTTCTTC. As protein: CASGLRLAGGSGEQFF.

V usage is TRBV27 and J usage is TRBJ1-2; D not resolved. This CDR3 is 14 amino acids long. V gave up 6 bases and J gave up 3 bases, with 14 bases separating them. Per the germline V gene, CDR1 is MNHEY and CDR2 is SMNVEV (reference sequence). In DNA form, the CDR3 reads TGTGCCAGCAGCAACGTTGGACTGCACTATGGCTACACCTTC. It translates to CASSNVGLHYGYTF.

This clone has only one observation. J is TRBJ1-2 and V is TRBV7-3, with unresolved D. Germline loops: CDR1 SGHTA, CDR2 FQGTGA. This CDR3 spans 15 amino acids. Between the trimmed V and J ends, which lost 0 bases and 3 bases, there was a span of 11 bases. DNA for the CDR3: TGTGCCAGCAGCTTAACCGCCGGAGCGGACTATGGCTACACCTTC. It encodes CASSLTAGADYGYTF.

V is TRBV15 and J is TRBJ1-4; D is unresolved. This CDR3 has 15 amino acids. V lost 0 bases and J 5 bases, leaving 10 bases between the germline ends. Germline V gene data show CDR1 as LNHNV and CDR2 as YYDKDF (reference sequence). CDR3 nucleotides: TGTGCCACCAGCAGAGAAGTGATCGGGAATGAAAAACTGTTTTTT. Protein product: CATSREVIGNEKLFF.